This is a list of T cell receptor beta chains from one sample in a study of OX40 agonist ivuxolimab in advanced cancers. The protocol was immunoSEQ multiplex PCR, while the TCRdb copy is restricted to in-frame clones and leaves out a portion. The sample consists of about 63,000 clones, 89% of them appearing once. The specimen comprised CD4+ or CD8+ T cells sorted from blood, sampled in a trial of the OX40 agonist ivuxolimab. The origin of the receptors is an adult with an advanced solid tumor such as melanoma, head and neck, liver or kidney cancer. CDR3s include the opening cysteine and the closing phenylalanine or tryptophan. The order of the fields is D gene, V gene, clone size, J gene, CDR3 protein, CDR3 DNA. D genes are given only for firm matches. Size is stated for part of the rows, as once, few or many counts, or as a class when the clone is expanded.

d_gene: .
v_gene: TRBV9
abundance: few
j_gene: TRBJ1-1
CDR3aa: CASSLEGTMDTEAFF
CDR3nt: TGTGCCAGCAGCCTTGAGGGGACGATGGACACTGAAGCTTTCTTT

d_gene: TRBD2
v_gene: TRBV5-4
abundance: .
j_gene: TRBJ2-5
CDR3aa: CASSSLAGGSQETQYF
CDR3nt: TGTGCCAGCAGCTCCCTAGCGGGAGGTTCCCAAGAGACCCAGTACTTC

d_gene: .
v_gene: TRBV6-1
abundance: once
j_gene: TRBJ1-1
CDR3aa: CASSGFRAFF
CDR3nt: TGTGCCAGCAGTGGGTTTCGAGCTTTCTTT

d_gene: .
v_gene: TRBV9
abundance: .
j_gene: TRBJ1-2
CDR3aa: CASSRGLFGYTF
CDR3nt: TGTGCCAGCAGTAGAGGGCTGTTTGGCTACACCTTC

d_gene: .
v_gene: TRBV7-2
abundance: .
j_gene: TRBJ2-1
CDR3aa: CASSLGVEEQFF
CDR3nt: TGTGCCAGCAGCTTAGGGGTGGAGGAGCAGTTCTTC

d_gene: .
v_gene: TRBV9
abundance: .
j_gene: TRBJ1-2
CDR3aa: CASSVGPGDYGYTF
CDR3nt: TGTGCCAGCAGCGTAGGTCCGGGTGACTATGGCTACACCTTC

d_gene: .
v_gene: TRBV6-5
abundance: .
j_gene: TRBJ2-7
CDR3aa: CASRPGWGSYEQYF
CDR3nt: TGTGCCAGCAGGCCTGGGTGGGGTTCCTACGAGCAGTACTTC

d_gene: .
v_gene: TRBV11-2
abundance: few
j_gene: TRBJ2-7
CDR3aa: CASSLDPSGYEQYF
CDR3nt: TGTGCCAGCAGCTTAGATCCGTCCGGCTACGAGCAGTACTTC

d_gene: .
v_gene: TRBV28
abundance: once
j_gene: TRBJ2-1
CDR3aa: CASSLWSSGIYNEQFF
CDR3nt: TGTGCCAGCAGTTTATGGTCCTCTGGAATCTACAATGAGCAGTTCTTC

d_gene: TRBD1
v_gene: TRBV27
abundance: once
j_gene: TRBJ1-5
CDR3aa: CASSLRGQGQPQHF
CDR3nt: TGTGCCAGCAGTTTAAGGGGGCAAGGTCAGCCCCAGCATTTT

d_gene: TRBD2
v_gene: TRBV11-3
abundance: few
j_gene: TRBJ2-2
CDR3aa: CASSLRTSGRTGELFF
CDR3nt: TGTGCCAGCAGCCTTCGGACTAGCGGGAGGACCGGGGAGCTGTTTTTT